These 24 T cell receptor beta chains originate from one sample sequenced in a study of regulatory T cells in long-lasting Graves disease. As for time point: newly diagnosed GD, antithyroid drugs for less than 3 months. The authors made the TCR library using RNA they extracted from PBMCs. Building of the TCR beta libraries involved iRepertoire HTBI primers and Arm-PCR of CDR3 regions. TCRdb reprocessed the multiplex PCR reads with MiXCR, giving one entry per CDR3 protein. The sample holds around 400,000 distinct CDR3 sequences, 15% to 17% seen once. Source: peripheral blood mononuclear cells (PBMCs), taken at new diagnosis, from a patient treated with antithyroid drugs. These receptors were obtained from a female donor with Graves disease.

This clonotype was detected a few times. V is TRBV10-3 and J is TRBJ2-1, with TRBD2 matching over 11 bases. V dropped 8 bases and J dropped 10; count of bases not matched to a gene: 4. CDR3 length equals 12 residues. CDR1 and CDR2 (germline): ENHRY, SYGVKD. The CDR3 DNA reads TGTGCCATCCTAGCGGGGGGCGGGGAGCAGTTCTTC. Its translation is CAILAGGGEQFF.

This clonotype has at least ten counts. This chain links TRBV2 with TRBJ2-7, with no clear D. CDR3 length equals 11 residues. The germline V gene encodes CDR1 SNHLY and CDR2 FYNNEI. V was clipped by 4 bases and J by 7 bases, with 8 bases between them. The CDR3 coding sequence is TGTGCCAGCAGTGGGGATGAGGAGCAGTACTTC. This encodes CASSGDEEQYF. Variable domain in full (rest from reference TRBV2 and TRBJ2-7): EPEVTQTPSHQVTQMGQEVILRCVPISNHLYFYWYRQILGQKVEFLVSFYNNEISEKSEIFDDQFSVERPDGSNFTLKIRSTKLEDSAMYFCASSGDEEQYFGPGTRLTVT.

There are many counts of this clonotype. J is TRBJ1-1 and V is TRBV27; 9 bases are a match to TRBD1. CDR3 length: 15 amino acids. V was clipped by 5 bases and J by 4 bases; unmatched bases: 8. Germline CDR1 MNHEY, CDR2 SMNVEV (reference sequence). Here the CDR3 DNA reads TGTGCCAGCAGTCCGATGGGACAGGGAATCACTGAAGCTTTCTTT. Encoded protein: CASSPMGQGITEAFF.

Comment on this clonotype: The junction departs from the called germline gene at one end, perhaps through a read error. The chain carries TRBV10-3 and TRBJ1-5; D remains ambiguous. Germline values: CDR1 ENHRY, CDR2 SYGVKD. The CDR3 is 13 amino acids. CDR3 bases: TGTGCCATCAACCCGGATAGCAATCAGCCTCAGCATTTT. This gives the protein CAINPDSNQPQHF.

This clonotype came up many times. CDR3 sequence reads: CASREGGHDSPLHF. DNA for the CDR3: TGTGCCAGCAGAGAGGGGGGGCACGATTCACCCCTCCACTTT. This rearrangement joins TRBV12-3 or TRBV12-4 to TRBJ1-6; a weak D match, TRBD1 (6 bases). V lost 6 bases to trimming and J lost 8 bases, with 14 bases between them. CDR3 length: 14 residues.

This clonotype has ten or more counts. The chain recombines TRBV2 with TRBJ2-5; the D gene is possibly TRBD1 (5 bases). The length of the CDR3 is 14 residues. Trimming took off 3 bases at V and 5 bases at J, with 13 bases between the two ends. Germline loops: CDR1 SNHLY, CDR2 FYNNEI. CDR3 bases: TGTGCCAGCAGTGAGGCTAGTGGGGCGGAGACCCAGTACTTC. This sequence encodes CASSEASGAETQYF.

V is TRBV9 and J is TRBJ1-5; TRBD1 is a possible D gene (5 bases). The CDR3 has 13 residues. Germline V CDR1 and CDR2: SGDLS, YYNGEE. V gave up 4 bases and J gave up 8 bases, with 13 bases separating them. The CDR3 loop is CASSPGQGEPQHF. The CDR3 region has the DNA TGTGCCAGCAGCCCCGGACAAGGGGAGCCCCAGCATTTT.

The sample holds many counts of this clonotype. This rearrangement joins TRBV6-1 to TRBJ2-2, with 8 bases identical to TRBD1. Germline V gene lookup returns CDR1 MNHNS and CDR2 SASEGT. The CDR3 is 16 amino acids. V dropped 2 bases and J dropped 6; count of bases not matched to a gene: 8. The CDR3 DNA follows: TGTGCCAGCAGTGAATTTTGGGCAGGGGGCTCCGGGGAGCTGTTTTTT. Encoded protein: CASSEFWAGGSGELFF.

The V gene is TRBV4-1, the J gene TRBJ1-2; D ambiguous. CDR3 length: 13 amino acids. Deletions cut 1 base from V and 0 bases from J, with 3 bases between. Germline V gene lookup returns CDR1 MGHRA and CDR2 YSYEKL. The CDR3 spells CASSQATNYGYTF. Here the CDR3 DNA reads TGCGCCAGCAGCCAAGCAACTAACTATGGCTACACCTTC.

This clonotype came up many times. The chain has TRBV12-3 or TRBV12-4 and TRBJ2-3, with TRBD2 matching 11 bases. Unmatched junction bases numbered 4, after V lost 4 bases and J lost 4 bases. There are 15 residues in the CDR3. The CDR3 here is CASSSTGLAADTQYF. CDR3 nucleotides: TGTGCCAGCAGTTCGACGGGACTAGCGGCAGATACGCAGTATTTT.

The sample holds a few counts of this clonotype. V gene TRBV15 combines with J gene TRBJ1-5; 8 nucleotides line up with TRBD1. The V gene end was trimmed by 2 bases and the J gene end by 3 bases; junction bases not matched to a gene: 18. The CDR3 spans 20 residues. Germline V CDR1 and CDR2: LNHNV, YYDKDF (reference sequence). DNA of the CDR3: TGTGCCACCAGCAGATACCCCGACAGGGGCCGAGGTACCATCAATCAGCCCCAGCATTTT. Translation: CATSRYPDRGRGTINQPQHF.

This clonotype was detected many times. V usage is TRBV29-1 and J usage is TRBJ2-4; D not resolved. The V and J ends lost 4 bases and 0 bases respectively, with 1 base between them. The CDR3 spans 11 residues. Germline assignment: CDR1 SQVTM and CDR2 ANQGSEA. The DNA for the CDR3 is TGCAGCGTTGCAGCCAAAAACATTCAGTACTTC. It codes for CSVAAKNIQYF.

This clonotype has ten or more counts. This chain links TRBV2 with TRBJ1-2, with D hard to call. The germline V gene encodes CDR1 SNHLY and CDR2 FYNNEI. CDR3 size: 16 residues. The V gene lost 7 bases and the J gene lost 0 bases, with 18 bases spanning the gap. CDR3 nucleotide sequence: TGTGCCAGCACTATATCCCGGCAGGACGCTAACTATGGCTACACCTTC. Its translation is CASTISRQDANYGYTF.

This clonotype was found many times. The chain couples TRBV29-1 to TRBJ1-5; D remains unclear. The V gene's germline CDR1 is SQVTM and CDR2 ANQGSEA. V lost 4 bases and J lost 6, with 13 bases in between. This CDR3 comprises 13 residues. In DNA form, the CDR3 reads TGCAGCGTTGCAGGCGGCCGGGCTCAGCCCCAGCATTTT. The encoded protein is CSVAGGRAQPQHF.

Many counts were recorded for this clonotype. The chain links TRBV7-3 to TRBJ2-5, with 10 bases aligning to TRBD1. Germline V lookup: CDR1 SGHTA, CDR2 FQGTGA. J was trimmed by 9 bases and V by 4 bases; bases with no gene match: 5. There are 13 residues in the CDR3. The CDR3 loop reads CASSSDRGQAQYF. The CDR3 coding sequence is TGTGCCAGCAGCTCCGACAGGGGGCAGGCCCAGTACTTC.

This clonotype was detected ten times or more. J is TRBJ1-1 and V is TRBV7-2; D call uncertain. This CDR3 comprises 14 residues. From germline, CDR1 is SGHTA and CDR2 FQGNSA. V was trimmed by 2 bases and J by 11 bases, leaving 18 bases between them. The CDR3 reads CASSLSSSDPRAFF. The CDR3 DNA sequence: TGTGCCAGCAGCTTATCGAGCTCCGACCCGAGGGCTTTCTTT.

This chain uses TRBV20-1 with TRBJ2-7; D perhaps matches TRBD1 (5 bases). CDR3 length: 12 amino acids. Germline CDR1 reads DFQATT; CDR2 reads SNEGSKA (reference sequence). The V end lost 2 bases, the J end lost 4 bases, and 9 bases lay between the germline ends. The CDR3 spells CSARRQSYEQYF. CDR3 nucleotides: TGCAGTGCTAGAAGACAGTCTTACGAGCAGTACTTC.

The table lists this clonotype with many counts. This chain uses TRBV15 with TRBJ1-1; 7 bases fit TRBD1. Germline CDR1 LNHNV, CDR2 YYDKDF (reference sequence). V lost 4 bases, J lost 4 bases, and 6 bases stayed unmatched. CDR3 size: 14 residues. The CDR3 nucleotides are TGTGCCACCAGCACCTCGACAGGGATCACTGAAGCTTTCTTT. Encoded protein: CATSTSTGITEAFF.

This clonotype was seen repeatedly, ten times or more. CDR3 protein: CSPLAVHPYNEQFF. CDR3 in DNA: TGCAGTCCCCTAGCGGTCCACCCCTACAATGAGCAGTTCTTC. The rearrangement uses TRBV20-1 and TRBJ2-1; 7 nucleotides agree with TRBD2. The CDR3 loop spans 14 amino acids. V trimming: 8 bases; J trimming: 2 bases; junction bases outside the gene matches: 9. Per germline, CDR1 DFQATT and CDR2 SNEGSKA (reference sequence).

This clonotype was seen repeatedly, ten times or more. The genes are TRBV7-6 and TRBJ2-7; D is perhaps TRBD1 (6 bases). The CDR3 totals 14 residues. Germline CDR1 is SGHVS and CDR2 is FNYEAQ. Trimming took 0 bases from V and 3 from J, leaving 9 bases between them. Here the CDR3 DNA reads TGTGCCAGCAGCTTAGCCCAGGGGATCTACGAGCAGTACTTC. Its protein is CASSLAQGIYEQYF.

The chain links TRBV19 to TRBJ2-1, with D hard to call. There are 14 residues in the CDR3. V was cut by 3 bases and J by 10 bases, with 16 bases left in between. Germline-derived CDR1 and CDR2 are LNHDA and SQIVND (reference sequence). The CDR3 loop is CASSIGRSSYEQFF. CDR3 nucleotide sequence: TGTGCCAGTAGTATCGGTCGGTCGTCCTACGAGCAGTTCTTC.

This clonotype was seen many times. The V call is TRBV7-2, the J call TRBJ1-1; D is ambiguous. In germline, CDR1 is SGHTA, CDR2 FQGNSA. V was cut by 4 bases and J by 5 bases, with 17 bases left in between. The CDR3 runs 15 residues. The CDR3 coding sequence is TGTGCCAGCAGCTCGCCGACCCGGAGGTGGACTGAAGCTTTCTTT. Translating gives CASSSPTRRWTEAFF.

This clonotype was counted at least ten times. The chain links TRBV27 to TRBJ2-1, with D possibly being TRBD2 (5 bases). Trimming shortened V by 7 bases and J by 0 bases, and 16 bases separated the two germline ends. Per the germline V gene, CDR1 is MNHEY and CDR2 is SMNVEV (reference sequence). This CDR3 contains 16 residues. The CDR3 coding sequence is TGTGCCAGCACTTCATCACGGGGTGGCTCCTACAATGAGCAGTTCTTC. It codes for CASTSSRGGSYNEQFF.

This chain uses TRBV5-4 with TRBJ2-3, with D perhaps matching TRBD1 (6 bases). The CDR3 consists of 15 residues. The V end lost 3 bases, the J end lost 2 bases, and 13 bases lay between the germline ends. Per germline, CDR1 SGHNT and CDR2 YYREEE (reference sequence). The CDR3 nucleotides are TGTGCCAGCAGCTACTGGACAGCGCTCACAGATACGCAGTATTTT. Translation: CASSYWTALTDTQYF.